Given below is one T cell receptor beta chain in context. Its antigen is still unknown. This record comes from a study of identifying expanded T cells in peripheral blood. Data came from immunoSEQ multiplex PCR; TCRdb stores just in-frame clones and leaves some out. The sample lists 130,000 or so clones, approximately 80% occurring once. Study-level findings and limits: Roughly two-week clone count variance significantly increased as total template count grew. Over about two and four weeks, about 15 and 19 clones changed, versus 1.2 between replicates.

Healthy donors had no documented immune events, such as infections, while sampled. Unmatched junction bases numbered 8, after V lost 3 bases and J lost 2 bases. Germline V gives CDR1 LGHNA, CDR2 YNFKEQ. This CDR3 is 16 amino acids long. The chain recombines TRBV4-2 with TRBJ2-3; 7 bases align to TRBD1. The sequencing sample was made of blood. This clonotype was obtained from a person between 18 and 70 years old in good health. CDR3 in amino acids: CASSQGLQGVTDTQYF. For the CDR3, the DNA is TGTGCCAGCAGCCAGGGGCTCCAGGGGGTCACAGATACGCAGTATTTT.